Below, 8 T cell receptor beta chains from the same sample are listed, as sequenced in a study of blood T cell repertoires in COVID-19. Using immunoSEQ multiplex PCR, the repertoire was profiled, and TCRdb retains in-frame clones only, with some absent. Counted here are a few hundred thousand clones, approximately 84% occurring once; the ten biggest clones make up less than 10%. The material sequenced was peripheral blood. The receptors originated from a human donor in a cohort sampled during active COVID-19.

The chain carries TRBV4-3 and TRBJ2-7, with a weak D call TRBD1 (6 bases). This CDR3 is 15 amino acids long. CDR1 is LGHNA, CDR2 YSLEER, per germline. V was shortened by 0 bases and J by 4 bases, with 13 bases between the two germline ends. The CDR3: CASSQDRHREYEQYF. Written as DNA, the CDR3 is TGCGCCAGCAGCCAAGATAGGCACAGGGAATACGAGCAGTACTTC.

The rearrangement links TRBV11-2 to TRBJ2-7; tentative D call: TRBD1 (6 bases). The CDR3 spans 13 residues. Trimming took 5 bases from V and 5 from J, leaving 13 bases between them. CDR1 and CDR2 (germline): SGHAT, FQNNGV. Here the CDR3 reads CASSPRYRDEQYF. The CDR3 DNA is TGTGCCAGCAGCCCGAGGTACAGGGACGAGCAGTACTTC.

The chain employs TRBV6-1 and TRBJ1-2; D may be TRBD1 (5 bases). The germline CDR1 and CDR2 sequences are MNHNS and SASEGT. This CDR3 region has 15 residues. Deletions cut 1 base from V and 2 bases from J, with 11 bases between. The CDR3 nucleotides are TGTGCCAGCAGTGAAGTAGGAAGGGGAAACTATGGCTACACCTTC. Translation gives CASSEVGRGNYGYTF.

This clone was recorded a few times. CDR3 nucleotides: TGTGCCAGCAGTTTAATAGGAGGGGGGGCCCTCACAGATACGCAGTATTTT. It codes for CASSLIGGGALTDTQYF. The chain uses TRBV28 and TRBJ2-3; D is possibly TRBD2 (7 bases). Germline values: CDR1 MDHEN, CDR2 SYDVKM. The CDR3 loop spans 17 amino acids. The ends were cut back, 2 bases at V and 2 bases at J, with 17 bases in the middle.

This chain links TRBV12-3 or TRBV12-4 with TRBJ1-1; D perhaps matches TRBD1 (5 bases). Trimming pared 5 bases from V and 1 base from J, leaving 8 bases between. CDR3 length equals 13 residues. DNA for the CDR3: TGTGCCAGCAGTATGACAGCGAACACTGAAGCTTTCTTT. Its protein product is CASSMTANTEAFF.

The rearrangement joins TRBV4-1 to TRBJ2-3, with 7 bases fitting TRBD2. With V trimmed by 4 bases and J by 4 bases, 20 bases remained unmatched. In germline, CDR1 is MGHRA, CDR2 YSYEKL. The length of the CDR3 is 19 residues. The CDR3 loop is CASSPLTTSKEVFADTQYF. The CDR3 coding sequence is TGCGCCAGCAGCCCCCTAACGACTAGCAAGGAGGTTTTCGCAGATACGCAGTATTTT.

This clone was seen just once. The chain recombines TRBV9 with TRBJ1-6, with D possibly matching TRBD1 (5 bases). The CDR3 sequence is 17 residues long. Germline-derived CDR1 and CDR2 are SGDLS and YYNGEE. V dropped 0 bases and J dropped 2 bases, with 12 bases sitting between them. The CDR3 nucleotides are TGTGCCAGCAGCGTAGACCAGGGCGCGACCTATAATTCACCCCTCCACTTT. Amino acids: CASSVDQGATYNSPLHF.

The chain carries TRBV4-2 and TRBJ1-2; 8 positions match TRBD1. Losses at the gene ends were 2 bases for V and 8 bases for J; bases not matched to a gene: 10. In germline, CDR1 is LGHNA, CDR2 YNFKEQ. This CDR3 is 15 amino acids long. The CDR3 DNA reads as TGTGCCAGCAGCCAACCGGACAGGGAAATCAGGGGCTACACCTTC. The encoded protein is CASSQPDREIRGYTF.